This TCR beta chain was obtained from a study of T cell responses to AZD1222 COVID-19 vaccine. Findings of the study overall: Dominant at 160-218 and 743-854, vaccine-associated CD4 TCRs also spanned spike. Clonal diversity was possibly underestimated, and the donors were mostly white British, with more females. An increase in Spike-specific TCR breadth and depth was observed after two AZD1222 doses.

To note about this clone: Its antigen is undetermined.

The CDR3 totals 16 residues. Germline V gene data show CDR1 as SGHTA and CDR2 as FQGNSA. V shed 4 bases and J 4 bases; nucleotides not matched to a gene: 7. The assay was immunoSEQ multiplex PCR, and TCRdb's table has in-frame clones only and misses some. This sample has approximately 100,000 clones; roughly 86% occur once, and the top ten carry more than 8.5%. Second-dose recipients at about 4 or about 12 weeks were treated as one pooled group. The material sequenced was peripheral blood, taken 28 days after the second AZD1222 dose. The rearrangement joins TRBV7-2 to TRBJ2-3; 11 positions agree with TRBD2. The source is an adult who received the AZD1222 COVID-19 vaccine. CDR3 bases: TGTGCCAGCAGCTCCGGCCTAGCGGGAGGTGCAGATACGCAGTATTTT. Translating it yields CASSSGLAGGADTQYF.